This T cell receptor beta chain was sequenced during a study of cytomegalovirus exposure and HLA in healthy donors. Study at large: Earlier, 100 million to 120 million unique TCR beta sequences were recovered from roughly 170 million T cells by an analysis.

It was with 60 Vbeta and 13 Jbeta primers that the PCR ran. Measured with immunoSEQ multiplex PCR; TCRdb has only the in-frame clones, and not every one. The table has about 160,000 clones, 70% to 80% seen once; the top ten hold over 1.2%. Material: PBMCs. This sequence was found in a man aged 55 to 69 in good health and CMV-seronegative.

CDR3 region: CASSVDTGPYEQYF. The CDR3, as DNA: TGTGCCAGCAGCGTAGATACAGGGCCCTACGAGCAGTACTTC. The genes are TRBV9 and TRBJ2-7; D might be TRBD1 (6 bases). Trimming removed 0 bases at V and 2 bases at J, with 9 bases between. Per germline, CDR1 SGDLS and CDR2 YYNGEE. CDR3 length: 14 residues.